Included here is one T cell receptor beta chain sequence, with context. The data originate from a study of control samples from healthy donors and cancer patients. Sequencing was performed with immunoSEQ multiplex PCR; in TCRdb, only in-frame clones are kept and a portion is missing. Of 200,000 to 250,000 clones listed, 90% to 95% are singletons. Germline V gene sequence: CDR1 SGHKS, CDR2 YYEKEE (reference sequence). V dropped 3 bases and J dropped 1 base, with 8 bases sitting between them. The CDR3 has 14 residues. The chain uses TRBV5-5 and TRBJ1-3; the D is unclear. The clonotype originates from a man over 45 in good health. The specimen was blood. The chain's CDR3 is CASSSQYSGNTIYF. The CDR3 DNA reads as TGTGCCAGCAGCTCCCAGTATTCTGGAAACACCATATATTTT. Using reference TRBV5-5 and TRBJ1-3 for the parts outside the CDR3, the full variable domain is DAGVTQSPTHLIKTRGQQVTLRCSPISGHKSVSWYQQVLGQGPQFIFQYYEKEERGRGNFPDRFSARQFPNYSSELNVNALLLGDSALYLCASSSQYSGNTIYFGEGSWLTVV.